What follows are 14 T cell receptor beta chains derived from one specimen sequenced in a study of T cells in Graves' hyperthyroidism and ophthalmopathy. The source material, RNA transcripts, was used to amplify TCR beta CDR3 regions. The primer set for the first-round RT-PCR of the TCR CDR3 was HTBI. TCRdb processed the multiplex PCR reads anew with MiXCR; each CDR3 protein has one entry. The sample carries hundreds of thousands of distinct CDR3 sequences, approximately 14% recorded once. What was sequenced was blood. Receptor source: a woman aged 18-29 years with Graves' hyperthyroidism.

This clonotype was seen more than once but under ten times. V usage is TRBV12-3 or TRBV12-4 and J usage is TRBJ1-1; D call uncertain. The V gene lost 7 bases and the J gene lost 4 bases, with 13 bases spanning the gap. The CDR3 runs to 13 residues. This CDR3 is CASTLSGITEAFF. The CDR3 DNA sequence: TGTGCCAGCACTCTATCGGGGATCACTGAAGCTTTCTTT.

This clonotype was counted at least ten times. The V call is TRBV7-9, the J call TRBJ2-7, with 7 bases matching TRBD1. Germline lookup yields CDR1 SEHNR and CDR2 FQNEAQ (reference sequence). J was trimmed by 5 bases and V by 3 bases; bases with no gene match: 10. There are 15 residues in the CDR3. CDR3 amino acids: CASSFGQVPDNEQYF. As DNA, the CDR3 is TGTGCCAGCAGCTTCGGACAGGTCCCCGACAACGAGCAGTACTTC.

This clonotype has more than one count but fewer than ten. The DNA is omitted, as the CDR3 cannot be located on it reliably, and the CDR3 follows TCRdb's listing. The rearrangement uses TRBV2 and TRBJ2-4; the table's D call TRBD1 went unverified against the DNA. Germline CDR1 and CDR2: SNHLY and FYNNEI. The CDR3 length equals 13 residues, ends included. CDR3 sequence reads: CASSRRAGNIQYF.

The genes are TRBV6-4 and TRBJ2-1; D might be TRBD1 (5 bases). Trimming shortened V by 6 bases and J by 4 bases, and 25 bases separated the two germline ends. Germline V lookup: CDR1 MRHNA, CDR2 SNTAGT. The CDR3 extends over 18 amino acids. CDR3 DNA sequence: TGTGCCAGCAGCGAAACACCAGGTGGCAGGGAACTATACAATGAGCAGTTCTTC. Protein: CASSETPGGRELYNEQFF.

Comment on this clonotype: A read error is possible here, since a much larger clone lies one base away. The rearrangement links TRBV20-1 to TRBJ2-1; D is perhaps TRBD1 (5 bases). The closer fit of TRBJ2-7 to the DNA end suggests the J call may be wrong. The germline V gene encodes CDR1 DFQATT and CDR2 SNEGSKA (reference sequence). The CDR3 loop spans 10 amino acids. The CDR3 region has the DNA TGCAGTGGCGAGGACAATGAGCAGTACTTC. Its protein product is CSGEDNEQYF.

This chain connects TRBV7-9 to TRBJ2-3, with TRBD2 matching over 7 bases. Germline V gene lookup returns CDR1 SEHNR and CDR2 FQNEAQ (reference sequence). CDR3 length: 17 residues. V lost 5 bases to trimming and J lost 7 bases; unmatched junction nucleotides: 18. The CDR3 coding sequence is TGTGCCAGCAGCGTAGAATTCCGGGCGGGAGATATGAATACGCAGTATTTT. It encodes CASSVEFRAGDMNTQYF.

A few counts support this clonotype. The chain combines TRBV28 with TRBJ2-7; a possible D gene is TRBD2 (5 bases). Germline V gene data show CDR1 as MDHEN and CDR2 as SYDVKM. The CDR3 extends over 13 amino acids. With 5 bases removed from V and 2 bases from J, the gap between germline ends came to 10 bases. CDR3 nucleotide sequence: TGTGCCAGCAGTGCGAGACTAACCTACGAGCAGTACTTC. This translates into CASSARLTYEQYF.

V is TRBV11-3 and J is TRBJ1-1; no firm D call. This CDR3 is built from 15 residues. V lost 4 bases, J lost 2 bases, and 14 bases lay in between. In germline, CDR1 is SGHNT, CDR2 YENEEA. Here the CDR3 reads CASSSREWSNTEAFF. The CDR3 region has the DNA TGTGCCAGCAGCTCCCGGGAGTGGAGCAACACTGAAGCTTTCTTT.

This clonotype was found once. V gene TRBV15 combines with J gene TRBJ2-7; D is undetermined. Trimming cost V 2 bases and J 0 bases, with 11 bases left between them. Germline loops: CDR1 LNHNV, CDR2 YYDKDF (reference sequence). This CDR3 spans 15 amino acids. CDR3 sequence: CATSRSGSASYEQYF. The CDR3 coding sequence is TGTGCCACCAGCAGATCAGGATCGGCCTCCTACGAGCAGTACTTC.

The sample holds many counts of this clonotype. This chain connects TRBV5-1 to TRBJ2-1; 11 bases align to TRBD2. Per germline, CDR1 SGHRS and CDR2 YFSETQ. V was clipped by 0 bases and J by 0 bases; unmatched bases: 5. This CDR3 region has 18 residues. This CDR3 reads CASSLGLAGPSSYNEQFF. CDR3 coding DNA: TGCGCCAGCAGCTTGGGACTAGCGGGACCTAGCTCCTACAATGAGCAGTTCTTC.

The chain couples TRBV30 to TRBJ2-5; a possible D gene is TRBD1 (6 bases). CDR1 GTSNPN and CDR2 SVGIG come from the germline V gene (reference sequence). CDR3 length: 12 amino acids. Trimming pared 5 bases from V and 8 bases from J, leaving 15 bases between. CDR3 loop: CAWGRQASTQYF. In DNA form, the CDR3 reads TGTGCCTGGGGAAGACAGGCATCTACCCAGTACTTC.

This clonotype has ten or more counts. The chain is built from TRBV27 and TRBJ1-1; D gene ambiguous. Trimming pared 2 bases from V and 4 bases from J, leaving 20 bases between. This CDR3 region has 17 residues. From germline, CDR1 is MNHEY and CDR2 SMNVEV (reference sequence). DNA of the CDR3: TGTGCCAGCAGTTTAGTCCCCCCCGGCACTCTGGCCACTGAAGCTTTCTTT. It specifies CASSLVPPGTLATEAFF.

This clonotype was detected ten times or more. V and J are TRBV11-2 and TRBJ1-3; 7 bases line up with TRBD1. There are 14 residues in the CDR3. The V gene end was trimmed by 5 bases and the J gene end by 7 bases; junction bases not matched to a gene: 8. Per the germline V gene, CDR1 is SGHAT and CDR2 is FQNNGV. The CDR3 spells CASSHRQGVNTIYF. CDR3 coding DNA: TGTGCCAGCAGCCACCGACAGGGAGTGAACACCATATATTTT.

This clonotype was recorded only once. V usage is TRBV29-1 and J usage is TRBJ2-1, with 8 bases identical to TRBD1. J was trimmed by 8 bases and V by 4 bases; bases with no gene match: 10. Germline V lookup: CDR1 SQVTM, CDR2 ANQGSEA. CDR3 length: 14 amino acids. The CDR3 reads CSVVGRRGQDEQFF. The CDR3 DNA is TGCAGCGTTGTCGGACGCCGGGGACAGGATGAGCAGTTCTTC.